This TCR beta chain came from a study of blood T cell repertoires in COVID-19. Study context: Samples taken during acute and convalescent COVID-19 were collected in the United States, Italy and Spain. The analysed material was cDNA or gDNA that came from T cells, B-cell-depleted T cells, or PBMCs.

V was pared by 5 bases and J by 7 bases, with 7 bases of the junction left unmatched. The germline CDR1 and CDR2 sequences are SGHAT and FQNNGV. The CDR3 is 15 residues long. The authors' processing: Amplification of reference gene primers provided the estimated nucleated cell counts. Profiling relied on immunoSEQ multiplex PCR, and the TCRdb table lists in-frame clones only, not all of them. The DNA gave D and trimming, while V, J and clone size come from that table. The data contain roughly 240,000 clones, around 85% of them singletons. The chain links TRBV11-2 to TRBJ1-6; 8 bases line up with TRBD1. The sequencing input was peripheral blood. The source is a woman younger than 45 who had recovered from COVID-19. In DNA form, the CDR3 reads TGTGCCAGCAGCCCCGGACAGGGAAACAATTCACCCCTCCACTTT. It translates to CASSPGQGNNSPLHF. The whole variable domain, remainder taken from reference TRBV11-2 and TRBJ1-6, is EAGVAQSPRYKIIEKRQSVAFWCNPISGHATLYWYQQILGQGPKLLIQFQNNGVVDDSQLPKDRFSAERLKGVDSTLKIQPAKLEDSAVYLCASSPGQGNNSPLHFGNGTRLTVT.